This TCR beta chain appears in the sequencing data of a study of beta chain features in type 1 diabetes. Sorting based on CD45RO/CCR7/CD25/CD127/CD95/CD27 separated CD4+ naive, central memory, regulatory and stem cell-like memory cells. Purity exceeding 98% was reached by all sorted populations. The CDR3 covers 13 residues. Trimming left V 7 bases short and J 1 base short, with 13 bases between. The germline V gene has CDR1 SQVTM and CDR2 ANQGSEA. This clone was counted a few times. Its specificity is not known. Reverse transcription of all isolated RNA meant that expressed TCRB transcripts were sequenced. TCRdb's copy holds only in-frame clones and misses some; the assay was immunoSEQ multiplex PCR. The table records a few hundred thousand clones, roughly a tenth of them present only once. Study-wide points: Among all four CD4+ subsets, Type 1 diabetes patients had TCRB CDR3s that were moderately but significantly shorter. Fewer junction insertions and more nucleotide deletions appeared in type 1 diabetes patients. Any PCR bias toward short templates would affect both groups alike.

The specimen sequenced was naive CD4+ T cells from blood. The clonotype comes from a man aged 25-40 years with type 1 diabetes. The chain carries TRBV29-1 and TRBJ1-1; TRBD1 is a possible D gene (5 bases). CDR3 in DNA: TGCAGCGGCCGGGGGTTCGAGAACACTGAAGCTTTCTTT. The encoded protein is CSGRGFENTEAFF.